The 27 T cell receptor beta chains below were found in one sample sequenced in a study of T cell responses to AZD1222 COVID-19 vaccine. Data came from immunoSEQ multiplex PCR; TCRdb stores just in-frame clones and leaves some out. This sample has approximately 150,000 clones, with 89% found just once. The sequencing used peripheral blood, collected 28 days after the second AZD1222 dose. The receptors shown here come from an adult who received the AZD1222 COVID-19 vaccine.

The chain carries TRBV7-2 and TRBJ2-1; 12 nucleotides match TRBD2. Germline CDR1 reads SGHTA; CDR2 reads FQGNSA. The CDR3 is made up of 15 amino acids. Trimming removed 2 bases from V and 9 bases from J; junction bases left unmatched: 5. The CDR3 reads CASSLLTSGSLEQFF. The CDR3 bases are TGTGCCAGCAGCTTACTGACTAGCGGGAGCCTTGAGCAGTTCTTC.

The rearrangement joins TRBV11-2 to TRBJ1-1, with 8 nucleotides matching TRBD1. With V trimmed by 5 bases and J by 2 bases, 13 bases remained unmatched. The CDR3 runs 17 residues. The germline V gene encodes CDR1 SGHAT and CDR2 FQNNGV. The CDR3 loop reads CASSPPGQVGSNTEAFF. CDR3 coding DNA: TGTGCCAGCAGCCCCCCGGGACAGGTGGGGAGTAACACTGAAGCTTTCTTT.

In DNA form, the CDR3 reads TGCAGCGTTGATCAGGGGGCGGACACTGAAGCTTTCTTT. It codes for CSVDQGADTEAFF. V gene TRBV29-1 combines with J gene TRBJ1-1; 8 bases line up with TRBD1. CDR1 and CDR2 (germline): SQVTM, ANQGSEA. The CDR3 contains 13 residues. V dropped 3 bases and J dropped 3; count of bases not matched to a gene: 3.

The V gene is TRBV29-1, the J gene TRBJ1-1; D is undetermined. The germline gives CDR1 SQVTM, CDR2 ANQGSEA. The CDR3 totals 14 residues. The germline V and J ends were trimmed by 7 bases and 1 base, with 16 bases remaining between them. CDR3 loop: CSAPVGSGNTEAFF. As DNA, the CDR3 is TGCAGCGCCCCCGTCGGGTCGGGGAACACTGAAGCTTTCTTT.

V usage is TRBV5-6 and J usage is TRBJ1-6; D is perhaps TRBD1 (5 bases). CDR1 is SGHDT, CDR2 YYEEEE, per germline. V was clipped by 4 bases and J by 0 bases, with 20 bases between them. This CDR3 has 19 amino acids. CDR3 sequence: CASSLGLTPGSSYNSPLHF. DNA of the CDR3: TGTGCCAGCAGCCTGGGACTCACACCAGGGAGCTCCTATAATTCACCCCTCCACTTT.

The genes are TRBV6-6 and TRBJ1-5; tentative D call: TRBD1 (5 bases). Trimming left V 0 bases short and J 6 bases short, with 6 bases between. The CDR3 is 13 residues long. CDR1 MNHNY and CDR2 SVGAGI come from the germline V gene (reference sequence). DNA for the CDR3: TGTGCCAGCAGTTACTCCAGGGCTCAGCCCCAGCATTTT. This sequence encodes CASSYSRAQPQHF.

The chain has TRBV12-5 and TRBJ1-1, with 11 positions matching TRBD1. CDR1 and CDR2 from the germline V gene are LGHNT and FRNRAP. CDR3 length: 14 residues. V lost 9 bases to trimming and J lost 0 bases; unmatched junction nucleotides: 3. CDR3 amino acids: CASRTGGLNTEAFF. The CDR3 DNA sequence: TGTGCTAGCCGGACAGGGGGCTTGAACACTGAAGCTTTCTTT.

The CDR3 is CAWSVQGGRYPVGTF. CDR3 sequence (DNA): TGTGCCTGGAGTGTACAAGGGGGCAGATACCCGGTGGGCACCTTC. The V gene is TRBV30, the J gene TRBJ1-2; 7 bases map to TRBD1. CDR1 is GTSNPN, CDR2 SVGIG, per germline (reference sequence). The V segment lost 0 bases and the J segment 13 bases; nucleotides outside the gene matches: 17. This CDR3 contains 15 residues.

J is TRBJ2-1 and V is TRBV18; D unresolved. The V and J ends lost 3 bases and 7 bases respectively, with 10 bases between them. The CDR3 has 13 residues. Germline values: CDR1 KGHSH, CDR2 LQKENI. CDR3 region: CASSPPLRNEQFF. The CDR3 DNA sequence: TGTGCCAGCTCACCTCCCCTACGGAATGAGCAGTTCTTC.

The rearrangement joins TRBV6-2 or TRBV6-3 to TRBJ2-6; D remains unclear. The germline V gene has CDR1 MNHEY and CDR2 SVGEGT. V lost 0 bases and J lost 0, with 3 bases in between. The CDR3 totals 15 residues. The DNA for the CDR3 is TGTGCCAGCAGTTACTCCGCCTCTGGGGCCAACGTCCTGACTTTC. Translating it yields CASSYSASGANVLTF.

This clone has a handful of counts. The chain joins TRBV7-2 to TRBJ2-7; 10 positions agree with TRBD2. The CDR3 is 15 amino acids. CDR1 and CDR2 from the germline V gene are SGHTA and FQGNSA. After removal of 3 bases from V and 3 bases from J, the junction contained 5 bases not matched to a gene. CDR3 DNA sequence: TGTGCCAGCAGCTTCGGAAGCGGGAGGGACTACGAGCAGTACTTC. It translates to CASSFGSGRDYEQYF. Together with reference TRBV7-2 and TRBJ2-7, the CDR3 gives the full variable domain: GAGVSQSPSNKVTEKGKDVELRCDPISGHTALYWYRQSLGQGLEFLIYFQGNSAPDKSGLPSDRFSAERTGGSVSTLTIQRTQQEDSAVYLCASSFGSGRDYEQYFGPGTRLTVT.

This chain uses TRBV7-2 with TRBJ2-7; D unresolved. V was clipped by 2 bases and J by 0 bases, with 11 bases between them. The CDR3 loop spans 15 amino acids. Germline V CDR1 and CDR2: SGHTA, FQGNSA. CDR3 loop: CASSLTGLSSYEQYF. The CDR3 DNA is TGTGCCAGCAGCTTAACCGGGCTTAGCTCCTACGAGCAGTACTTC.

This clone was detected only once. The chain joins TRBV5-1 to TRBJ1-4; 8 bases agree with TRBD1. CDR3 length: 14 residues. Per the germline V gene, CDR1 is SGHRS and CDR2 is YFSETQ. The J segment lost 5 bases and the V segment lost 7 bases, leaving 7 bases of the junction unmatched. CDR3 residues: CASRQGYENEKLFF. CDR3 coding DNA: TGCGCCAGCCGACAGGGGTACGAAAATGAAAAACTGTTTTTT. Based on the CDR3 plus reference TRBV5-1 and TRBJ1-4, the full variable domain is KAGVTQTPRYLIKTRGQQVTLSCSPISGHRSVSWYQQTPGQGLQFLFEYFSETQRNKGNFPGRFSGRQFSNSRSEMNVSTLELGDSALYLCASRQGYENEKLFFGSGTQLSVL.

The chain employs TRBV11-2 and TRBJ2-1; no clear D gene. Trimming took 8 bases from V and 6 from J, leaving 11 bases between them. The germline gives CDR1 SGHAT, CDR2 FQNNGV. This CDR3 is built from 12 residues. CDR3 loop: CASVAYANEQFF. CDR3 bases: TGTGCCAGCGTTGCATACGCCAATGAGCAGTTCTTC.

This sequence joins TRBV15 and TRBJ2-2; 11 bases line up with TRBD1. Trimming cost V 5 bases and J 0 bases; bases outside gene matches: 5. CDR1 is LNHNV and CDR2 is YYDKDF in the germline V gene (reference sequence). The CDR3 has 17 residues. CDR3 amino acids: CATSLDRGQANTGELFF. The CDR3 DNA follows: TGTGCCACCAGCCTGGACAGGGGGCAGGCGAACACCGGGGAGCTGTTTTTT.

V is TRBV3-1 (or the pseudogene TRBV3-2) and J is TRBJ2-3, with unresolved D. This CDR3 contains 13 residues. The V and J ends lost 4 bases and 5 bases respectively, with 10 bases between them. Germline-derived CDR1 and CDR2 are LGHDT and YNNKEL (reference sequence). CDR3 sequence reads: CASSPRIRDTQYF. DNA of the CDR3: TGTGCCAGCAGCCCCAGGATTCGAGATACGCAGTATTTT.

This chain uses TRBV10-2 with TRBJ1-5; D is perhaps TRBD1 (5 bases). In germline, CDR1 is WSHSY, CDR2 SAAADI. The length of the CDR3 is 14 residues. Trimming left V 4 bases short and J 0 bases short, with 7 bases between. The CDR3 DNA follows: TGCGCCAGCAGTGCGGACACTAGCAATCAGCCCCAGCATTTT. This sequence encodes CASSADTSNQPQHF.

This sequence joins TRBV6-6 and TRBJ1-5, with 12 nucleotides matching TRBD1. Germline assignment: CDR1 MNHNY and CDR2 SVGAGI (reference sequence). This CDR3 has 15 residues. Trimming at V came to 6 bases and at J to 5 bases, leaving 5 bases not matched to a gene. The CDR3 is CASRAGQGADQPQHF. CDR3 coding DNA: TGTGCCAGCAGGGCGGGACAGGGGGCTGATCAGCCCCAGCATTTT.

The table lists this clone with a count of one. This chain links TRBV6-5 with TRBJ1-1; D might be TRBD1 (5 bases). The CDR3 spans 11 residues. Germline V gene data show CDR1 as MNHEY and CDR2 as SVGAGI. The V end was cut by 2 bases, the J end by 10 bases, with 8 bases between. CDR3 loop: CASSYKGAAFF. In DNA form, the CDR3 reads TGTGCCAGCAGTTACAAAGGGGCAGCTTTCTTT.

The chain combines TRBV27 with TRBJ1-1; D possibly corresponds to TRBD1 (6 bases). The CDR3 is made up of 14 amino acids. CDR1 is MNHEY, CDR2 SMNVEV, per germline (reference sequence). V lost 2 bases and J lost 5, with 12 bases in between. As DNA, the CDR3 is TGTGCCAGCAGTTTACTGGGGGCGCGGACTGAAGCTTTCTTT. Protein product: CASSLLGARTEAFF.

This chain links TRBV9 with TRBJ2-3, with 8 positions matching TRBD1. The ends lost 3 bases at V and 5 bases at J; junction bases unmatched: 8. This CDR3 has 15 residues. The germline CDR1 and CDR2 sequences are SGDLS and YYNGEE. The DNA of the CDR3 is TGTGCCAGCAGCGCGCCCAGGGGGCTTGAAGATACGCAGTATTTT. It encodes CASSAPRGLEDTQYF.

This clone was counted a single time. This chain connects TRBV4-1 to TRBJ2-5; D call uncertain. Looked up from germline, CDR1 is MGHRA and CDR2 is YSYEKL. Trimming pared 2 bases from V and 5 bases from J, leaving 9 bases between. This CDR3 spans 13 amino acids. This chain's CDR3 is CASSQILLETQYF. In DNA form, the CDR3 reads TGCGCCAGCAGCCAAATTCTGCTGGAGACCCAGTACTTC.

The V call is TRBV5-6, the J call TRBJ2-1; possible D gene TRBD1, 6 bases. Per germline, CDR1 SGHDT and CDR2 YYEEEE. This CDR3 has 17 amino acids. V was cut by 4 bases and J by 0 bases, with 17 bases left in between. The CDR3 reads CASSPLTGHSSYNEQFF. The DNA for the CDR3 is TGTGCCAGCAGCCCACTGACAGGCCACAGCTCCTACAATGAGCAGTTCTTC.

V gene TRBV4-2 combines with J gene TRBJ2-5; 11 bases fit TRBD2. J was trimmed by 1 base and V by 2 bases; bases with no gene match: 6. Germline-derived CDR1 and CDR2 are LGHNA and YNFKEQ. The CDR3 covers 17 residues. The CDR3 DNA sequence: TGTGCCAGCAGCCAAATCCTAGCGGGAGGCGTCCAAGAGACCCAGTACTTC. This translates into CASSQILAGGVQETQYF.

The chain combines TRBV19 with TRBJ1-1, with D maybe TRBD1 (5 bases). The CDR3 consists of 16 residues. Trimming left V 3 bases short and J 0 bases short, with 14 bases between. Germline values: CDR1 LNHDA, CDR2 SQIVND (reference sequence). CDR3 amino acids: CASSIGSGRMNTEAFF. The CDR3 bases are TGTGCCAGTAGTATTGGGTCGGGGCGAATGAACACTGAAGCTTTCTTT.

The rearrangement joins TRBV7-2 to TRBJ1-1; tentatively, D is TRBD1 (5 bases). The CDR3 is 14 residues long. CDR1 and CDR2 from the germline V gene are SGHTA and FQGNSA. V lost 0 bases to trimming and J lost 4 bases, with 9 bases between them. In DNA, the CDR3 is TGTGCCAGCAGCTTAGCGCAGGGAGGCACTGAAGCTTTCTTT. Translation gives CASSLAQGGTEAFF.

The chain carries TRBV7-2 and TRBJ2-7; 9 bases line up with TRBD2. CDR3 length: 16 residues. Unmatched junction bases numbered 11, after V lost 1 base and J lost 7 bases. Germline CDR1 SGHTA, CDR2 FQGNSA. The CDR3 sequence is CASSLVTSGPPIEQYF. CDR3 nucleotides: TGTGCCAGCAGCTTAGTCACTAGCGGGCCCCCCATAGAGCAGTACTTC.